These 2 T cell receptor beta chains were all obtained from the same sample, sequenced in a study of blood T cell repertoires in COVID-19. Measured with immunoSEQ multiplex PCR; TCRdb has only the in-frame clones, and not every one. The sample lists fewer than 50,000 clones; roughly 80% were seen once. The sample was peripheral blood. These TCRs come from a human donor in a cohort sampled during active COVID-19.

The chain couples TRBV11-2 to TRBJ2-7; TRBD2 agrees at 8 bases. V gave up 2 bases and J gave up 5 bases; unmatched junction bases: 8. CDR1 is SGHAT and CDR2 is FQNNGV in the germline V gene. The CDR3 runs 15 residues. In DNA, the CDR3 is TGTGCCAGCAGCTTAAATTCCGGGGGGGGGCACGAGCAGTACTTC. The encoded protein is CASSLNSGGGHEQYF.

The chain uses TRBV7-2 and TRBJ2-1; the match to TRBD2 covers 9 bases. The germline V gene has CDR1 SGHTA and CDR2 FQGNSA. This CDR3 is built from 18 residues. The J segment lost 5 bases and the V segment lost 5 bases, leaving 16 bases of the junction unmatched. The CDR3 loop is CASSPESHLLAGNNEQFF. The CDR3 DNA sequence: TGTGCCAGCAGCCCCGAGTCACATTTGCTAGCGGGGAACAATGAGCAGTTCTTC.